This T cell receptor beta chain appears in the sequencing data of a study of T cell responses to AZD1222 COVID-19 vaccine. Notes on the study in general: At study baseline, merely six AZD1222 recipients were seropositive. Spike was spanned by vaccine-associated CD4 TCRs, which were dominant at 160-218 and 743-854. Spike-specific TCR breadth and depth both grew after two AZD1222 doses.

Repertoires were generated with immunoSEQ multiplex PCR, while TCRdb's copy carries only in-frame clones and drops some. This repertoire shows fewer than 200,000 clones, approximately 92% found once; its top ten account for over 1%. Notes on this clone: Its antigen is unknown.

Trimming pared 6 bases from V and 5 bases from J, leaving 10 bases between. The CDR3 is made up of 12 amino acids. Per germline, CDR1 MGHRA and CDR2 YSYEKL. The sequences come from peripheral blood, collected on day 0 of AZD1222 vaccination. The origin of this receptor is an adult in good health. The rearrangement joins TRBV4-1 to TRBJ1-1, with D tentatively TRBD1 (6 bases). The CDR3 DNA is TGCGCCAGCAGTGGAAGGGGGACTGAAGCTTTCTTT. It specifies CASSGRGTEAFF.